These 21 T cell receptor beta chains were all obtained from the same sample, sequenced in a study of blood T cells in healthy people across ages. It was with a sample-barcoded 5' primer and a J-beta primer mix that a second PCR of about 6 to 12 cycles was run. Using its own MiXCR run on the 5' RACE reads, TCRdb lists one record per CDR3 protein. In the table there are about 680,000 distinct CDR3 sequences, 45% to 50% of which are singletons. The specimen was blood. The receptors were sampled from a woman aged 55-69 years in good health.

This clonotype was observed many times. This chain joins TRBV4-3 and TRBJ2-1, with TRBD2 matching over 9 bases. Trimming at V came to 1 base and at J to 7 bases, leaving 17 bases not matched to a gene. Germline V gene lookup returns CDR1 LGHNA and CDR2 YSLEER. This CDR3 contains 19 residues. The DNA of the CDR3 is TGCGCCAGCAGCCAAGCGACTAGCGGAGGCCGCGGGGGGGCAAATGAGCAGTTCTTC. It is translated as CASSQATSGGRGGANEQFF.

V and J are TRBV20-1 and TRBJ2-7; D is uncertain. The CDR3 length is 15 residues. V lost 3 bases to trimming and J lost 0 bases, with 15 bases between them. Germline lookup yields CDR1 DFQATT and CDR2 SNEGSKA (reference sequence). DNA of the CDR3: TGCAGTGCTAGCCACGACACAGATACCTCCTACGAGCAGTACTTC. Protein: CSASHDTDTSYEQYF.

The gene calls are TRBV7-2 and TRBJ1-4; D is unresolved. Germline-derived CDR1 and CDR2 are SGHTA and FQGNSA. V was trimmed by 6 bases and J by 3 bases, leaving 8 bases between them. There are 13 residues in the CDR3. The CDR3 region is CASRRSANEKLFF. In DNA, the CDR3 is TGTGCCAGCAGGAGGAGTGCTAATGAAAAACTGTTTTTT.

This clonotype was detected only a few times. CDR3: CASSLGGTANYGYTF. The CDR3, as DNA: TGTGCCAGCAGTTTAGGGGGTACAGCTAACTATGGCTACACCTTC. The chain combines TRBV28 with TRBJ1-2; D may be TRBD1 (5 bases). The CDR3 has 15 residues. CDR1 and CDR2 from the germline V gene are MDHEN and SYDVKM. Trimming removed 2 bases at V and 0 bases at J, with 10 bases between.

This clonotype was seen more than once but under ten times. V and J are TRBV4-3 and TRBJ1-2; 7 bases match TRBD1. V was pared by 1 base and J by 10 bases, with 9 bases of the junction left unmatched. The germline V gene encodes CDR1 LGHNA and CDR2 YSLEER. The CDR3 runs to 14 residues. The CDR3 coding sequence is TGCGCCAGCAGCCAAGCCCCTTTGACAGGGCCCTACACCTTC. It encodes CASSQAPLTGPYTF.

This clonotype was observed a handful of times. The chain recombines TRBV28 with TRBJ1-2, with no clear D. The germline V gene has CDR1 MDHEN and CDR2 SYDVKM. V gave up 2 bases and J gave up 6 bases, with 7 bases separating them. The CDR3 has 12 amino acids. CDR3 nucleotide sequence: TGTGCCAGCAGTTTACCCCTGGATGGCTACACCTTC. It is translated as CASSLPLDGYTF.

This rearrangement joins TRBV20-1 to TRBJ2-5; D is undetermined. The V end lost 3 bases, the J end lost 11 bases, and 25 bases lay between the germline ends. Germline V CDR1 and CDR2: DFQATT, SNEGSKA (reference sequence). This CDR3 comprises 15 residues. CDR3 in DNA: TGCAGTGCTAGCGAAGGTCAAGGCCGAATCAATGAGCAGTACTTC. This translates into CSASEGQGRINEQYF.

This rearrangement joins TRBV28 to TRBJ1-1, with 7 bases that match TRBD1. Germline V CDR1 and CDR2: MDHEN, SYDVKM. The CDR3 loop spans 15 amino acids. Losses at the gene ends were 2 bases for V and 1 base for J; bases not matched to a gene: 4. The CDR3 here is CASSLRGRGNTEAFF. The CDR3 nucleotides are TGTGCCAGCAGTTTAAGGGGGCGGGGGAACACTGAAGCTTTCTTT.

This clonotype was counted a few times. The V call is TRBV7-3, the J call TRBJ2-5; D is unresolved. Germline V lookup: CDR1 SGHTA, CDR2 FQGTGA. This CDR3 spans 13 amino acids. V lost 5 bases and J lost 3, with 10 bases in between. CDR3 loop: CASSTSLKETQYF. CDR3 sequence (DNA): TGTGCCAGCAGCACCAGCCTTAAAGAGACCCAGTACTTC. Full variable domain (rest looked up from reference TRBV7-3 and TRBJ2-5): GAGVSQTPSNKVTEKGKYVELRCDPISGHTALYWYRQSLGQGPEFLIYFQGTGAADDSGLPNDRFFAVRPEGSVSTLKIQRTERGDSAVYLCASSTSLKETQYFGPGTRLLVL.

The chain employs TRBV4-2 and TRBJ2-7; 11 positions match TRBD2. There are 20 residues in the CDR3. J lost 0 bases, V lost 0 bases, and 13 bases had no gene match. Germline loops: CDR1 LGHNA, CDR2 YNFKEQ. The DNA of the CDR3 is TGTGCCAGCAGCCAAGATGGGCTAGCGGGAGGAGGAGGTTTCTCCTACGAGCAGTACTTC. As protein: CASSQDGLAGGGGFSYEQYF.

This clonotype came up a few times. This chain uses TRBV25-1 with TRBJ1-4, with D perhaps matching TRBD1 (5 bases). V dropped 8 bases and J dropped 5 bases, with 15 bases sitting between them. Germline V lookup: CDR1 MGHDK, CDR2 SYGVNS. There are 14 residues in the CDR3. Here the CDR3 reads CASRPGRENEKLFF. CDR3 DNA sequence: TGTGCCAGCCGACCGGGACGGGAGAATGAAAAACTGTTTTTT.

The chain links TRBV20-1 to TRBJ1-5, with D tentatively TRBD1 (6 bases). This CDR3 region has 12 residues. In germline, CDR1 is DFQATT, CDR2 SNEGSKA (reference sequence). V gave up 6 bases and J gave up 9 bases, with 15 bases separating them. The DNA of the CDR3 is TGCAGTGCCACGGACAGTGTAAGGCCCCAGCATTTT. This sequence encodes CSATDSVRPQHF.

V and J are TRBV5-5 and TRBJ1-5, with D hard to call. Looked up from germline, CDR1 is SGHKS and CDR2 is YYEKEE (reference sequence). CDR3 length equals 15 residues. Trimming took 3 bases from V and 4 from J, leaving 14 bases between them. CDR3 sequence: CASSSTLLGNQPQHF. The CDR3 nucleotides read TGTGCCAGCAGCTCTACCCTATTGGGAAATCAGCCCCAGCATTTT.

This clonotype was seen ten or more times. The V gene is TRBV6-2 or TRBV6-3, the J gene TRBJ1-2; 7 bases match TRBD1. Germline trimming cut 2 bases from V and 2 bases from J; bases unmatched to any gene: 2. Germline CDR1 and CDR2: MNHEY and SVGEGT. CDR3 length equals 14 residues. In DNA, the CDR3 is TGTGCCAGCAGTTACGAGGGACAGAACTATGGCTACACCTTC. This codes for CASSYEGQNYGYTF.

This clonotype is categorized as medium-sized. The V and J genes are TRBV27 and TRBJ2-7; D not certain. The CDR3 sequence is 14 residues long. The V gene lost 6 bases and the J gene lost 3 bases, with 15 bases spanning the gap. The germline CDR1 and CDR2 sequences are MNHEY and SMNVEV (reference sequence). CDR3 DNA sequence: TGTGCCAGCAGCGACAACCCCGTTTACTACGAGCAGTACTTC. Amino acid sequence: CASSDNPVYYEQYF.

This clonotype was counted at least ten times. The chain carries TRBV7-2 and TRBJ2-3; 7 nucleotides align to TRBD2. CDR3 length equals 14 residues. Per germline, CDR1 SGHTA and CDR2 FQGNSA. With V trimmed by 8 bases and J by 2 bases, 7 bases remained unmatched. The CDR3 DNA reads TGTGCCAGCGGCGAAGCGGGACCCACAGATACGCAGTATTTT. Encoded protein: CASGEAGPTDTQYF.

The rearrangement uses TRBV11-3 and TRBJ2-5, with 7 bases lining up with TRBD1. The better agreement between TRBJ2-7 and the DNA end casts doubt on the J call. The V gene's germline CDR1 is SGHNT and CDR2 YENEEA. This CDR3 contains 15 residues. CDR3 nucleotide sequence: TGTGCCAGCAGCCTGAACGGACAGGCGGGTAACGAGCAGTACTTC. Translation gives CASSLNGQAGNEQYF.

The chain recombines TRBV10-3 with TRBJ2-5, with 8 bases that match TRBD2. The junction had 6 bases not matched to a gene; V was cut back by 0 bases and J by 3 bases. CDR1 and CDR2 from the germline V gene are ENHRY and SYGVKD. The CDR3 is 16 residues long. CDR3 coding DNA: TGTGCCATCAGTGAGTCGACTGCGGGAGGTAAAGAGACCCAGTACTTC. It specifies CAISESTAGGKETQYF.

The chain employs TRBV2 and TRBJ2-3; TRBD2 matches at 8 bases. V was pared by 2 bases and J by 1 base, with 2 bases of the junction left unmatched. The CDR3 is made up of 15 amino acids. Germline V gene sequence: CDR1 SNHLY, CDR2 FYNNEI. CDR3 region: CASSELAGRTDTQYF. CDR3 coding DNA: TGTGCCAGCAGTGAACTAGCGGGTCGCACAGATACGCAGTATTTT.

This clonotype was seen a few times. This chain joins TRBV3-1 and TRBJ1-2; D remains unclear. Trimming removed 0 bases at V and 4 bases at J, with 15 bases between. CDR3 length: 16 residues. Germline loops: CDR1 LGHDT, CDR2 YNNKEL (reference sequence). The CDR3 bases are TGTGCCAGCAGCCAAGAAGATCGGGCTTCGATCTATGGCTACACCTTC. It is translated as CASSQEDRASIYGYTF.

This rearrangement joins TRBV5-1 to TRBJ2-5, with 9 nucleotides matching TRBD2. The J call could be wrong; TRBJ2-7 is a better fit for the DNA end. CDR3 length equals 14 residues. The germline V gene has CDR1 SGHRS and CDR2 YFSETQ. The CDR3, as DNA: TGCGCCAGCAGGAGGGGACTAGCTCCAAGCGAGCAGTACTTC. Translated: CASRRGLAPSEQYF.